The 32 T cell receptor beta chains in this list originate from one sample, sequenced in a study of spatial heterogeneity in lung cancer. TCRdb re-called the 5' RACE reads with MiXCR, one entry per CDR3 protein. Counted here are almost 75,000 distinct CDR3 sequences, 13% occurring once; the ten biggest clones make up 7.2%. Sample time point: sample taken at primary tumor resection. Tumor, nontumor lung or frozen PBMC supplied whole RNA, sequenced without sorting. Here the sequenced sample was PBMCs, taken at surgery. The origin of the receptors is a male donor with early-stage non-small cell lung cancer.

The CDR3 reads CASSGLQDVGEAFF. Here the CDR3 DNA reads TGTGCCAGCAGCGGATTGCAGGACGTCGGCGAAGCTTTCTTT. V is TRBV7-6 and J is TRBJ1-1; no firm D call. Germline CDR1 SGHVS, CDR2 FNYEAQ. CDR3 size: 14 residues. Trimming removed 5 bases from V and 8 bases from J, with 18 bases in between.

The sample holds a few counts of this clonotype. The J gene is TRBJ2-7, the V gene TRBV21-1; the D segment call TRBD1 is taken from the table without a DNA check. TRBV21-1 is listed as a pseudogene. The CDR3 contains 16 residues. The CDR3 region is CASTQRGQIGNYEQYF. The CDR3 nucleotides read TGTGCCAGCACCCAAAGGGGACAGATTGGGAACTACGAGCAGTACTTC.

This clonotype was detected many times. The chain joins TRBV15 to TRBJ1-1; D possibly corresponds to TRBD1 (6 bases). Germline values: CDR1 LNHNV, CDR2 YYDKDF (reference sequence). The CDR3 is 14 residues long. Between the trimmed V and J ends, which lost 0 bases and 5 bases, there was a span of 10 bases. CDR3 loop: CATSREQGITEAFF. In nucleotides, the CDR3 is TGTGCCACCAGCAGAGAACAGGGAATAACTGAAGCTTTCTTT.

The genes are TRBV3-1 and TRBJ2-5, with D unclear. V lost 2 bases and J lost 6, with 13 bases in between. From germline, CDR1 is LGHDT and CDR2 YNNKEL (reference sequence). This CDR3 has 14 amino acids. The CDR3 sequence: CASSQSTLEKTQYF. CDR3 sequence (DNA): TGTGCCAGCAGCCAATCGACGCTAGAGAAGACCCAGTACTTC.

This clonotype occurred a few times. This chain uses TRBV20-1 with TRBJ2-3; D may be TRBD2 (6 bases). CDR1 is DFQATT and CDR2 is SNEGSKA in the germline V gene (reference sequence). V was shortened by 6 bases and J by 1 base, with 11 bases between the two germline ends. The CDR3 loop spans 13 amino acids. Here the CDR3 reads CSAGSSGTDTQYF. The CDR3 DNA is TGCAGTGCGGGGTCTAGCGGCACAGATACGCAGTATTTT.

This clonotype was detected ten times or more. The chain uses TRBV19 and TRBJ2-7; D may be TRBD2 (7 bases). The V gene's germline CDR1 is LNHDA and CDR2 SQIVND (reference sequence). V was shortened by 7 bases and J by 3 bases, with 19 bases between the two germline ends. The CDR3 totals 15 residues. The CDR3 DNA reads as TGTGCCAGTACCTCGGGGGGCAGGGGAGTCTACGAGCAGTACTTC. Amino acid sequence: CASTSGGRGVYEQYF.

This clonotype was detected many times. CDR3: CASSFVDEKLFF. In DNA form, the CDR3 reads TGTGCCAGCAGCTTCGTGGATGAAAAACTGTTTTTT. The chain uses TRBV7-2 and TRBJ1-4; D remains unclear. Deletions cut 3 bases from V and 6 bases from J, with 5 bases between. The CDR3 totals 12 residues. The V gene's germline CDR1 is SGHTA and CDR2 FQGNSA.

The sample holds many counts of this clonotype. The CDR3 DNA reads as TGTGCCACCAGCAGAGGTGCCGGGACACGTGGAAACACCATATATTTT. Amino acid sequence: CATSRGAGTRGNTIYF. V usage is TRBV15 and J usage is TRBJ1-3, with D possibly being TRBD1 (6 bases). This CDR3 is 16 amino acids long. Germline CDR1 reads LNHNV; CDR2 reads YYDKDF (reference sequence). V gave up 1 base and J gave up 3 bases, with 13 bases separating them.

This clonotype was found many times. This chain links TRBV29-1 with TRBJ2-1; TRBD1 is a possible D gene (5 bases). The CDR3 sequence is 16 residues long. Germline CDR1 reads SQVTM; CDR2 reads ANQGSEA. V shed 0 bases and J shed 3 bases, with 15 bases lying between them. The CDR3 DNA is TGCAGCGTTGAAGATCCTGGATGGGGCAGCTACAATGAGCAGTTCTTC. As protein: CSVEDPGWGSYNEQFF.

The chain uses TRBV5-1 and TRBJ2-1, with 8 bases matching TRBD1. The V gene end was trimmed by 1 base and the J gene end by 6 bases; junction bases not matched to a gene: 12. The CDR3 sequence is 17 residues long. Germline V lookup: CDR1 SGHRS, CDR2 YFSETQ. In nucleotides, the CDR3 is TGCGCCAGCAGCTTGATGCCGGGACAGGCAACCATCAATGAGCAGTTCTTC. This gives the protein CASSLMPGQATINEQFF.

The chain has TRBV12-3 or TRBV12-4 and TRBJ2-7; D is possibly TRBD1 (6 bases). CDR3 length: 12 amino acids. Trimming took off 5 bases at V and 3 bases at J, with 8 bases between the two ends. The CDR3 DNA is TGTGCCAGCAGTAACAGGGTCTACGAGCAGTACTTC. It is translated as CASSNRVYEQYF.

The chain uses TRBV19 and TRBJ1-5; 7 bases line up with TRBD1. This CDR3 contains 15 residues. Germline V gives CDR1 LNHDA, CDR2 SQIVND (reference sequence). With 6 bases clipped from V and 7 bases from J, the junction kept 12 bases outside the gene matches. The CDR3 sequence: CASSPQGGAGQPQHF. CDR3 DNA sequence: TGTGCCAGTAGCCCCCAAGGGGGCGCGGGGCAGCCCCAGCATTTT.

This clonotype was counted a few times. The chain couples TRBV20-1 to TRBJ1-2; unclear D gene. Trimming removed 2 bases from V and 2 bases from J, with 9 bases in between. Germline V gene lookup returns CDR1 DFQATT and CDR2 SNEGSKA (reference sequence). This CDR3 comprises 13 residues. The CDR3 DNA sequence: TGCAGTGCTAGAATCCCTGGAAACTATGGCTACACCTTC. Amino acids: CSARIPGNYGYTF.

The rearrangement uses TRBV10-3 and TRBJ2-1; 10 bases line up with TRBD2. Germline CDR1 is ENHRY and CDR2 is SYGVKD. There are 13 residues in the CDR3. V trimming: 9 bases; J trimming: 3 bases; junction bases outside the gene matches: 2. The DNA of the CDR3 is TGTGCCATGCGGACTAGCGGCTACAATGAGCAGTTCTTC. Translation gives CAMRTSGYNEQFF.

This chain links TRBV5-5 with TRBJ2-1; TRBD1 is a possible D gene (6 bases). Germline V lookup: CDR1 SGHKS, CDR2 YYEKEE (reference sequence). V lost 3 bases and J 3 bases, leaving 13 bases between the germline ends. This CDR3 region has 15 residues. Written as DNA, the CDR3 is TGTGCCAGCAGCTACTTACAGGGCCTCTACAATGAGCAGTTCTTC. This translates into CASSYLQGLYNEQFF. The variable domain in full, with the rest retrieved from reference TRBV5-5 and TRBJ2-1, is DAGVTQSPTHLIKTRGQQVTLRCSPISGHKSVSWYQQVLGQGPQFIFQYYEKEERGRGNFPDRFSARQFPNYSSELNVNALLLGDSALYLCASSYLQGLYNEQFFGPGTRLTVL.

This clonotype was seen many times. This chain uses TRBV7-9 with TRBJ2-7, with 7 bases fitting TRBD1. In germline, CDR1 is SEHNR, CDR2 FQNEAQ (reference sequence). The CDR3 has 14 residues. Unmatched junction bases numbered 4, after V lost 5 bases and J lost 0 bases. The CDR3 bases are TGTGCCAGCAGCCCAGACAGGGACTCCTACGAGCAGTACTTC. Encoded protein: CASSPDRDSYEQYF.

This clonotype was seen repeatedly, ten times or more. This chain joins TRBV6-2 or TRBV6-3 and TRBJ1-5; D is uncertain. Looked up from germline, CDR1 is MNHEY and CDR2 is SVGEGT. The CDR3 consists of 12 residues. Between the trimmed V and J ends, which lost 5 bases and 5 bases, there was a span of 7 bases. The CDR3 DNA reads TGTGCCAGCAGTCCGCCCTATCAGCCCCAGCATTTT. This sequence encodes CASSPPYQPQHF.

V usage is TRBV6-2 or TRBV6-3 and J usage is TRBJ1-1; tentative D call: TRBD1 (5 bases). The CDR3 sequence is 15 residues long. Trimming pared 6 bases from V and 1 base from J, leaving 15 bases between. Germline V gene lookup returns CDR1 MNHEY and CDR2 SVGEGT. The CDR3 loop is CASRLLGGQNTEAFF. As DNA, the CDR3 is TGTGCCAGCAGACTTTTGGGCGGACAGAACACTGAAGCTTTCTTT.

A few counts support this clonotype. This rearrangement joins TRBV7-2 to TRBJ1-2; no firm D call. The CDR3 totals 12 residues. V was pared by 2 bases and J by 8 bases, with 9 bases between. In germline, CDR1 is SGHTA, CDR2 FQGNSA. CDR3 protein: CASSLPQRGYTF. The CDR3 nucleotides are TGTGCCAGCAGCTTACCGCAGCGGGGCTACACCTTC.

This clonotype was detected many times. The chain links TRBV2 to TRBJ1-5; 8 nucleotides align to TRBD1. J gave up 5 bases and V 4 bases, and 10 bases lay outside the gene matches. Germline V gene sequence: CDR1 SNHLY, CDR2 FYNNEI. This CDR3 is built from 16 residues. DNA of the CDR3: TGTGCCAGCAGTGGAAATAGCAGGGGGCGCGATCAGCCCCAGCATTTT. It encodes CASSGNSRGRDQPQHF.

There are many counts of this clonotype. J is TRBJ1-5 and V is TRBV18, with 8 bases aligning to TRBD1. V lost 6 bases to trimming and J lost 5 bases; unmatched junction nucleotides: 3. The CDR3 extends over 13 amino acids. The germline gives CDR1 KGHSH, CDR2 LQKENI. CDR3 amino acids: CASSTDRDQPQHF. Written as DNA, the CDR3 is TGTGCCAGCTCGACGGACAGGGATCAGCCCCAGCATTTT.

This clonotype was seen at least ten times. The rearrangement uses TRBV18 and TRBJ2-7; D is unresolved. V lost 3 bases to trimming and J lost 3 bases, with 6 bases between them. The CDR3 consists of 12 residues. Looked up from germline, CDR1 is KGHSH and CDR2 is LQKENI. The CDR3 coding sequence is TGTGCCAGCTCACCCCTGCACTACGAGCAGTACTTC. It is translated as CASSPLHYEQYF.

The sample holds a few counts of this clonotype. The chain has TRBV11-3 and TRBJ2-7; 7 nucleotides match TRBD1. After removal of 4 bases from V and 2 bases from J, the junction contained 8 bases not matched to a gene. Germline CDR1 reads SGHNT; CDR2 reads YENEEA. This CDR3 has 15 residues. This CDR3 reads CASSSDRDSPYEQYF. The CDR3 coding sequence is TGTGCCAGCAGCTCGGATAGGGACAGCCCCTACGAGCAGTACTTC.

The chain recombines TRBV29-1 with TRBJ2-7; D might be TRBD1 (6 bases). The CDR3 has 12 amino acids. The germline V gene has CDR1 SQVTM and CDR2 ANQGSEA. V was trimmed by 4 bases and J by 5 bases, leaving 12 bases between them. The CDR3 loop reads CSVVQGADEQYF. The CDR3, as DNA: TGCAGCGTTGTACAGGGCGCCGACGAGCAGTACTTC.

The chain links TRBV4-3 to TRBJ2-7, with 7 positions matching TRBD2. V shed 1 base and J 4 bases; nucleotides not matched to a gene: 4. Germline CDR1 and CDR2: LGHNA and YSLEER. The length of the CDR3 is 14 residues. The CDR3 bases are TGCGCCAGCAGCCAAGGGGCGGGAGAGTACGAGCAGTACTTC. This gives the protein CASSQGAGEYEQYF.

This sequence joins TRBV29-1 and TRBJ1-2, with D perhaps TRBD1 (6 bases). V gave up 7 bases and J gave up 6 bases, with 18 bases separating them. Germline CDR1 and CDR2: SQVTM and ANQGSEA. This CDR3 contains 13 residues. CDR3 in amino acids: CSGQAQGLDGYTF. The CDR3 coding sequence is TGCAGCGGTCAGGCTCAGGGGTTGGATGGCTACACCTTC.

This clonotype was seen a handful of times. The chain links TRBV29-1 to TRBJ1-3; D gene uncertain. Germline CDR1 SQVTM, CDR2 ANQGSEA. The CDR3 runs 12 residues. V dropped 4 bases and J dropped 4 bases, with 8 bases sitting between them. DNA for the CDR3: TGCAGCGTTGTGGATGGAGGAAACACCATATATTTT. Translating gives CSVVDGGNTIYF.

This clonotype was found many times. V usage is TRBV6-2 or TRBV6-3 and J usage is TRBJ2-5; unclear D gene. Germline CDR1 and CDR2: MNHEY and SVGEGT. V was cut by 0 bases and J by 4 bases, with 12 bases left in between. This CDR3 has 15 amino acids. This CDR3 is CASSYSTSSTETQYF. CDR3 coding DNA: TGTGCCAGCAGTTACTCGACCTCCAGTACAGAGACCCAGTACTTC.

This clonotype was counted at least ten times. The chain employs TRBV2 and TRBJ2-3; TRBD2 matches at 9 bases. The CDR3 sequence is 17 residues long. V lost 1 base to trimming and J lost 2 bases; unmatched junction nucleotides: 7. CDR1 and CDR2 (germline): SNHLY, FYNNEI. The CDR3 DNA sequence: TGTGCCAGCAGTGAAGGGGGGCTAGCGGGATACACAGATACGCAGTATTTT. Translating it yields CASSEGGLAGYTDTQYF.

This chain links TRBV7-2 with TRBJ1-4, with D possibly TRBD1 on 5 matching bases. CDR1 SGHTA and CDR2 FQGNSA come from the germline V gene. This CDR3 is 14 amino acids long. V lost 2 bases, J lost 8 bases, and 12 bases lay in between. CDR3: CASSLWQGGEKLFF. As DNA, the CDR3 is TGTGCCAGCAGCTTATGGCAGGGTGGCGAAAAACTGTTTTTT.

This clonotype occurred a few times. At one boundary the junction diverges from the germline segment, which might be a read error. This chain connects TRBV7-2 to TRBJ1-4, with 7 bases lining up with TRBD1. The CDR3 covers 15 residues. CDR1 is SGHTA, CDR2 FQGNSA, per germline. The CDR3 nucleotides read TGTGCCAGCAGCTCAAAGGCCGGGACAGCCCGTCCGTTGGTGTTT. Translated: CASSSKAGTARPLVF. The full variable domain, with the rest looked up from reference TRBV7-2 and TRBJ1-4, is GAGVSQSPSNKVTEKGKDVELRCDPISGHTALYWYRQSLGQGLEFLIYFQGNSAPDKSGLPSDRFSAERTGGSVSTLTIQRTQQEDSAVYLCASSSKAGTARPLVFGSGTQLSVL.

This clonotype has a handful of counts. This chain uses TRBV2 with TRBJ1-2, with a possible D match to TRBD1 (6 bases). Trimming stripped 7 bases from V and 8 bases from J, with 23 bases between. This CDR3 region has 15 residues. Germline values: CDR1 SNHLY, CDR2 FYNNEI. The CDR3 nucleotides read TGTGCCAGCATGACCCCTTCGGTGGGGGGCGGAGGCTACACCTTC. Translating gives CASMTPSVGGGGYTF.